The 18 T cell receptor beta chains below all came from one sample that was sequenced in a study of early stage breast cancer tumors. Sequenced by immunoSEQ multiplex PCR; TCRdb stores in-frame clones only, minus some. This table holds 50,000 to 65,000 clones, 60% to 85% found once. Sequenced sample: blood. Every receptor here comes from a person aged 25 to 40 with breast cancer.

This clone was seen only a few times. The chain employs TRBV27 and TRBJ1-6; 7 bases align to TRBD1. After removal of 6 bases from V and 8 bases from J, the junction contained 10 bases not matched to a gene. This CDR3 region has 15 residues. CDR1 is MNHEY and CDR2 is SMNVEV in the germline V gene (reference sequence). Here the CDR3 DNA reads TGTGCCAGCAGCCTAGACGGGACAGATTATTCACCCCTCCACTTT. Its translation: CASSLDGTDYSPLHF.

The V gene is TRBV5-1, the J gene TRBJ2-5, with a tentative D call TRBD1 (6 bases). The J call may be mistaken, given a closer DNA end match to TRBJ2-7. CDR1 is SGHRS and CDR2 is YFSETQ in the germline V gene. The CDR3 is 13 amino acids. The CDR3 nucleotides read TGCGCCACCTCATGGGACACCTCCTACGAGCAGTACTTC. Encoded protein: CATSWDTSYEQYF.

This sequence joins TRBV19 and TRBJ2-1; TRBD2 matches 8 bases. The trim removed 2 bases at V and 6 bases at J, leaving 9 bases unmatched. Germline CDR1 reads LNHDA; CDR2 reads SQIVND (reference sequence). The CDR3 sequence is 16 residues long. Here the CDR3 DNA reads TGTGCCAGTAGTATAATCCGGGGACTAGTAATCAATGAGCAGTTCTTC. Translation: CASSIIRGLVINEQFF.

V usage is TRBV5-6 and J usage is TRBJ2-5, with D perhaps matching TRBD1 (5 bases). Germline values: CDR1 SGHDT, CDR2 YYEEEE. This CDR3 is built from 15 residues. With 2 bases removed from V and 2 bases from J, the gap between germline ends came to 13 bases. CDR3 DNA: TGTGCCAGCAGCTTTGCAGGGCAGGAGCAAGAGACCCAGTACTTC. Residues: CASSFAGQEQETQYF.

This chain connects TRBV10-2 to TRBJ2-1; weak D call: TRBD2 (5 bases). Germline V gene lookup returns CDR1 WSHSY and CDR2 SAAADI. Trimming took 6 bases from V and 8 from J, leaving 20 bases between them. The CDR3 is made up of 15 amino acids. The chain's CDR3 is CASSPRKGEVDEQFF. In DNA form, the CDR3 reads TGCGCCAGCAGCCCCCGGAAGGGAGAGGTAGATGAGCAGTTCTTC.

The chain couples TRBV6-6 to TRBJ1-5, with D maybe TRBD1 (5 bases). This CDR3 is 14 amino acids long. The V end lost 6 bases, the J end lost 7 bases, and 16 bases lay between the germline ends. The germline CDR1 and CDR2 sequences are MNHNY and SVGAGI (reference sequence). CDR3 region: CASRVGGEGQPQHF. DNA of the CDR3: TGTGCCAGCAGGGTCGGGGGGGAAGGACAGCCCCAGCATTTT.

This clone was seen a single time. The V gene is TRBV7-2, the J gene TRBJ2-1; no reliable D call. The CDR3 extends over 15 amino acids. Germline CDR1 SGHTA, CDR2 FQGNSA. V shed 2 bases and J shed 8 bases, with 16 bases lying between them. CDR3 region: CASSLRLTASHEQFF. The CDR3 region has the DNA TGTGCCAGCAGCTTACGTCTGACGGCTTCGCATGAGCAGTTCTTC.

The chain recombines TRBV4-1 with TRBJ1-5; possibly TRBD1 for D (5 bases). Germline V lookup: CDR1 MGHRA, CDR2 YSYEKL. V was cut by 4 bases and J by 4 bases, with 11 bases left in between. The CDR3 spans 14 residues. The CDR3 loop is CASSPGRRNQPQHF. The DNA for the CDR3 is TGCGCCAGCAGCCCGGGACGGAGAAATCAGCCCCAGCATTTT.

The chain is built from TRBV5-1 and TRBJ2-7, with 12 bases identical to TRBD1. The CDR3 totals 16 residues. Trimming removed 2 bases from V and 4 bases from J; junction bases left unmatched: 7. Looked up from germline, CDR1 is SGHRS and CDR2 is YFSETQ. The CDR3 spells CASSFPGQGAGYEQYF. The CDR3 DNA follows: TGCGCCAGCAGCTTCCCGGGACAGGGGGCCGGGTACGAGCAGTACTTC. Based on the CDR3 plus reference TRBV5-1 and TRBJ2-7, the full variable domain is KAGVTQTPRYLIKTRGQQVTLSCSPISGHRSVSWYQQTPGQGLQFLFEYFSETQRNKGNFPGRFSGRQFSNSRSEMNVSTLELGDSALYLCASSFPGQGAGYEQYFGPGTRLTVT.

V is TRBV21-1 and J is TRBJ2-5; the DNA was not compared with TRBD2, the D call given in the table. TRBV21-1 has pseudogene status. CDR3 length equals 17 residues. CDR3 in DNA: TGTGCCAGCAGCAAAGTGAAGCGGGAGGGGTACCAAGAGACCCAGTACTTC. Translated, it gives CASSKVKREGYQETQYF.

This chain links TRBV19 with TRBJ2-1, with a possible D match to TRBD2 (6 bases). This CDR3 spans 14 amino acids. Trimming stripped 6 bases from V and 2 bases from J, with 11 bases between. Germline lookup yields CDR1 LNHDA and CDR2 SQIVND (reference sequence). CDR3 residues: CASREGAAYNEQFF. The CDR3 nucleotides are TGTGCCAGTAGGGAGGGAGCTGCCTACAATGAGCAGTTCTTC. Looking up the rest from reference TRBV19 and TRBJ2-1 gives the full variable domain: DGGITQSPKYLFRKEGQNVTLSCEQNLNHDAMYWYRQDPGQGLRLIYYSQIVNDFQKGDIAEGYSVSREKKESFPLTVTSAQKNPTAFYLCASREGAAYNEQFFGPGTRLTVL.

V is TRBV5-1 and J is TRBJ1-2; weak D call: TRBD1 (5 bases). This CDR3 contains 16 residues. Germline-derived CDR1 and CDR2 are SGHRS and YFSETQ. V was cut by 0 bases and J by 2 bases, with 14 bases left in between. The DNA of the CDR3 is TGCGCCAGCAGCTTGGGGGCTACAGGAGGGAACTATGGCTACACCTTC. Its translation: CASSLGATGGNYGYTF. The variable domain in full, with the rest retrieved from reference TRBV5-1 and TRBJ1-2, is KAGVTQTPRYLIKTRGQQVTLSCSPISGHRSVSWYQQTPGQGLQFLFEYFSETQRNKGNFPGRFSGRQFSNSRSEMNVSTLELGDSALYLCASSLGATGGNYGYTFGSGTRLTVV.

The V gene is TRBV9, the J gene TRBJ2-7; 8 bases align to TRBD1. Germline CDR1 reads SGDLS; CDR2 reads YYNGEE. The CDR3 spans 16 residues. The junction had 7 bases not matched to a gene; V was cut back by 0 bases and J by 2 bases. The CDR3 sequence: CASSVDQGALTYEQYF. CDR3 in DNA: TGTGCCAGCAGCGTAGATCAGGGGGCTTTAACCTACGAGCAGTACTTC. The full variable domain, its missing parts supplied by reference TRBV9 and TRBJ2-7, is DSGVTQTPKHLITATGQRVTLRCSPRSGDLSVYWYQQSLDQGLQFLIQYYNGEERAKGNILERFSAQQFPDLHSELNLSSLELGDSALYFCASSVDQGALTYEQYFGPGTRLTVT.

V and J are TRBV5-4 and TRBJ2-5; D possibly corresponds to TRBD1 (6 bases). Germline V lookup: CDR1 SGHNT, CDR2 YYREEE (reference sequence). V was cut by 2 bases and J by 4 bases, with 12 bases left in between. The CDR3 spans 14 residues. The CDR3, as DNA: TGTGCCAGCAGCTTTGCCAGGGGCCGAGAGACCCAGTACTTC. Residues: CASSFARGRETQYF.

The CDR3, as DNA: TGTGCCAGCAGCTCAGGGACTAGCGAACAAGAGACCCAGTACTTC. Translated, it gives CASSSGTSEQETQYF. The chain uses TRBV7-9 and TRBJ2-5, with 10 positions matching TRBD2. V was clipped by 4 bases and J by 2 bases; unmatched bases: 4. The CDR3 has 15 amino acids. Germline lookup yields CDR1 SEHNR and CDR2 FQNEAQ (reference sequence).

The rearrangement uses TRBV11-2 and TRBJ1-5, with a possible D match to TRBD1 (5 bases). This CDR3 has 12 amino acids. The ends were cut back, 6 bases at V and 6 bases at J, with 9 bases in the middle. CDR1 SGHAT and CDR2 FQNNGV come from the germline V gene. CDR3 sequence: CASRGVGQPQHF. The DNA for the CDR3 is TGTGCCAGCAGGGGGGTGGGTCAGCCCCAGCATTTT.

This chain uses TRBV4-2 with TRBJ1-5; no reliable D call. Germline V gives CDR1 LGHNA, CDR2 YNFKEQ. The CDR3 runs 15 residues. Trimming pared 0 bases from V and 3 bases from J, leaving 9 bases between. The CDR3 DNA reads as TGTGCCAGCAGCCAAGAGCCAGGTTTCAATCAGCCCCAGCATTTT. This gives the protein CASSQEPGFNQPQHF.

V gene TRBV7-9 combines with J gene TRBJ1-1; D is undetermined. The V and J ends lost 2 bases and 0 bases respectively, with 10 bases between them. Germline CDR1 SEHNR, CDR2 FQNEAQ (reference sequence). The CDR3 extends over 15 amino acids. CDR3 amino acids: CASSLSVGVNTEAFF. The CDR3 nucleotides read TGTGCCAGCAGCTTATCAGTAGGAGTGAACACTGAAGCTTTCTTT.